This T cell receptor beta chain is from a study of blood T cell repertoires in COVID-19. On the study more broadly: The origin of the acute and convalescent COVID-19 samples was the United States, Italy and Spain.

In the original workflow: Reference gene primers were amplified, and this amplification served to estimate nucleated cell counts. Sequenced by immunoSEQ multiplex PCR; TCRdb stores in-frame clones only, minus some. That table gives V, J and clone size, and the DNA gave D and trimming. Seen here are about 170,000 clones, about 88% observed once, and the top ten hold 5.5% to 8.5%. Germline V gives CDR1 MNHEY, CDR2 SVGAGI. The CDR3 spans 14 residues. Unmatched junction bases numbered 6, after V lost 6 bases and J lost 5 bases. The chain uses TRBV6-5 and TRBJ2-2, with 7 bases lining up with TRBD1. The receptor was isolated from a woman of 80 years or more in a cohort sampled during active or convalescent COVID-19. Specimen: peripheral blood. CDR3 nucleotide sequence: TGTGCCAGCAGAGAGGGGGCCATGACCGGGGAGCTGTTTTTT. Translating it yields CASREGAMTGELFF.